This TCR beta chain was recovered during a study of beta chain features in type 1 diabetes. cDNA synthesis used the whole RNA isolate, giving expressed TCRB sequences. TCRdb's table, derived via immunoSEQ multiplex PCR, lists solely in-frame clones and lacks some. The profile shows hundreds of thousands of clones, around an eighth of them singletons. In this sample, this clone turned up many times. V lost 5 bases and J lost 8; bases outside the gene matches: 5. The CDR3 runs 13 residues. Per germline, CDR1 ENHRY and CDR2 SYGVKD. This sequence originates from a man aged 18 to 35 in good health. Input material: naive CD4+ T cells from blood. The chain employs TRBV10-3 and TRBJ2-1; 8 positions agree with TRBD1. The CDR3 sequence: CAISPGQGDEQFF. In nucleotides, the CDR3 is TGTGCCATCAGTCCAGGACAGGGCGATGAGCAGTTCTTC.